What follows are 20 T cell receptor beta chains derived from one specimen sequenced in a study of shared clonotypes between healthy human individuals. Method: immunoSEQ multiplex PCR; TCRdb's copy keeps in-frame clones and lacks some. This table has about 1.1 million clones, about 80% appearing once. The specimen sequenced was memory CD4+ T cells from PBMCs. The subset is: CD45RA-negative fraction. The receptors were sampled from a man in his late teens or twenties in good health. Some clones in this sample may be carry-over from other donors' samples.

In its sample, this clone was seen a few times. The chain uses TRBV5-1 and TRBJ2-1, with TRBD2 matching 8 bases. The length of the CDR3 is 15 residues. The ends lost 2 bases at V and 8 bases at J; junction bases unmatched: 9. Germline values: CDR1 SGHRS, CDR2 YFSETQ. CDR3 in DNA: TGCGCCAGCAGCTTAAGCGGGAGTGGGTGGTATGAGCAGTTCTTC. This codes for CASSLSGSGWYEQFF.

The J gene is TRBJ2-1, the V gene TRBV27; D tentatively reads TRBD1 or TRBD2 (6 bases each). CDR3 length: 18 amino acids. Germline V lookup: CDR1 MNHEY, CDR2 SMNVEV (reference sequence). The V end lost 2 bases, the J end lost 7 bases, and 24 bases lay between the germline ends. In DNA, the CDR3 is TGTGCCAGCAGTTTAAGGCCCGGGGGCGGCTTACGGGGTAATGAGCAGTTCTTC. This codes for CASSLRPGGGLRGNEQFF.

J is TRBJ2-1 and V is TRBV7-2; D is possibly TRBD1 or TRBD2 (5 bases each). Germline CDR1 is SGHTA and CDR2 is FQGNSA. V lost 4 bases, J lost 5 bases, and 15 bases lay in between. The CDR3 consists of 15 residues. CDR3 region: CASSSSGGRNNEQFF. The CDR3 DNA is TGTGCCAGCAGCTCTAGTGGGGGTCGAAACAATGAGCAGTTCTTC.

This clone was detected only once. The rearrangement uses TRBV30 and TRBJ2-1; 10 bases align to TRBD2. V trimming: 3 bases; J trimming: 3 bases; junction bases outside the gene matches: 5. CDR3 size: 15 residues. Germline loops: CDR1 GTSNPN, CDR2 SVGIG (reference sequence). CDR3 bases: TGTGCCTGGAGCCCCTTAGCGGGAGGCTACAATGAGCAGTTCTTC. Protein: CAWSPLAGGYNEQFF.

This sequence joins TRBV6-6 and TRBJ1-4, with TRBD1 matching over 7 bases. J gave up 4 bases and V 8 bases, and 7 bases lay outside the gene matches. Germline CDR1 and CDR2: MNHNY and SVGAGI (reference sequence). The CDR3 is 14 residues long. The CDR3 protein is CASSSGTVNEKLFF. CDR3 DNA sequence: TGTGCCAGCTCCTCCGGGACAGTTAATGAAAAACTGTTTTTT.

Concerning this clone: A much larger clone differs by one base, so this may be a read error. The chain couples TRBV29-1 to TRBJ2-7, with D unresolved. Germline CDR1 and CDR2: SQVTM and ANQGSEA. Trimming shortened V by 6 bases and J by 4 bases, and 7 bases separated the two germline ends. The length of the CDR3 is 10 residues. Written as DNA, the CDR3 is TGCAGCGTAGCAGAGTACGAGCAGTACTTC. As protein: CSVAEYEQYF.

This clone was counted only a few times. Within the sample, other DNA sequences also encode this same CDR3. V gene TRBV9 combines with J gene TRBJ1-2; no reliable D call. Germline V lookup: CDR1 SGDLS, CDR2 YYNGEE. The CDR3 consists of 13 residues. The germline V and J ends were trimmed by 2 bases and 1 base, with 6 bases remaining between them. CDR3 bases: TGTGCCAGCAGCGTTGGCGGTAACTATGGCTACACCTTC. The encoded protein is CASSVGGNYGYTF.

The chain is built from TRBV5-1 and TRBJ2-2, with D possibly TRBD1 on 6 matching bases. Germline V CDR1 and CDR2: SGHRS, YFSETQ. This CDR3 is 16 amino acids long. Trimming stripped 4 bases from V and 5 bases from J, with 18 bases between. The CDR3 DNA sequence: TGCGCCAGCAGCCCCACGAATCCAGGGGCAACCGGGGAGCTGTTTTTT. It translates to CASSPTNPGATGELFF.

The chain links TRBV5-6 to TRBJ2-7, with 7 bases lining up with TRBD2. The V gene's germline CDR1 is SGHDT and CDR2 YYEEEE. CDR3 length equals 14 residues. V shed 2 bases and J 0 bases; nucleotides not matched to a gene: 2. CDR3 in DNA: TGTGCCAGCAGCTTAGCGGGACGCTCCTACGAGCAGTACTTC. As protein: CASSLAGRSYEQYF.

This chain uses TRBV4-1 with TRBJ1-1; a weak D match, TRBD1 (6 bases). The germline V gene encodes CDR1 MGHRA and CDR2 YSYEKL. The V end was cut by 1 base, the J end by 1 base, with 13 bases between. The CDR3 is 16 residues long. CDR3 region: CASSQGGGRRNTEAFF. The CDR3 nucleotides read TGCGCCAGCAGCCAAGGGGGGGGCAGAAGGAACACTGAAGCTTTCTTT.

The rearrangement uses TRBV4-3 and TRBJ2-1, with 10 bases aligning to TRBD2. V shed 2 bases, J shed 0 bases, and the junction held 10 bases outside the gene matches. This CDR3 has 19 amino acids. Looked up from germline, CDR1 is LGHNA and CDR2 is YSLEER. Here the CDR3 reads CASSQRAVSGGSSYNEQFF. DNA for the CDR3: TGCGCCAGCAGCCAAAGGGCAGTTAGCGGGGGGAGCTCCTACAATGAGCAGTTCTTC.

This clone showed up just once. V and J are TRBV21-1 and TRBJ1-3; TRBD1, as called in the table, went unchecked against the DNA. TRBV21-1 is a pseudogene segment. CDR3 length equals 17 residues. This chain's CDR3 is CASSKPEGQGTGNTIYF. The CDR3 nucleotides read TGTGCCAGCAGCAAACCTGAGGGACAGGGGACTGGAAACACCATATATTTT.

This clone was seen many times. The chain uses TRBV7-3 and TRBJ2-2; TRBD2 agrees at 10 bases. CDR1 is SGHTA, CDR2 FQGTGA, per germline. CDR3 size: 14 residues. J gave up 7 bases and V 5 bases, and 4 bases lay outside the gene matches. CDR3 DNA sequence: TGTGCCAGCAGCCTAGCGGGAGAGGGCGGGGAGCTGTTTTTT. Translated, it gives CASSLAGEGGELFF.

This clone was recorded many times. The chain combines TRBV11-2 with TRBJ1-2; 9 bases match TRBD1. Germline V gene data show CDR1 as SGHAT and CDR2 as FQNNGV. The V and J ends lost 0 bases and 8 bases, in that order; junction bases with no gene match: 10. This CDR3 comprises 16 residues. The CDR3 DNA is TGTGCCAGCAGCTTAGACGGCGGGACAGGGACCTTCGGCTACACCTTC. It yields the protein CASSLDGGTGTFGYTF.

Of note for this clone: This sample includes further DNA sequences coding for the same CDR3. The chain recombines TRBV7-2 with TRBJ2-5; no clear D gene. The V gene's germline CDR1 is SGHTA and CDR2 FQGNSA. Trimming pared 0 bases from V and 5 bases from J, leaving 4 bases between. The CDR3 is 12 amino acids. CDR3 amino acids: CASSLAPETQYF. The CDR3 region has the DNA TGTGCCAGCAGCTTAGCCCCCGAGACCCAGTACTTC.

As for this clone: The sample holds other DNA sequences that translate to the same CDR3. This chain connects TRBV5-1 to TRBJ1-1; the match to TRBD1 covers 9 bases. J was trimmed by 4 bases and V by 5 bases; bases with no gene match: 0. Looked up from germline, CDR1 is SGHRS and CDR2 is YFSETQ. This CDR3 region has 12 residues. The chain's CDR3 is CASRTGGTEAFF. Here the CDR3 DNA reads TGCGCCAGCAGGACAGGGGGCACTGAAGCTTTCTTT.

The V call is TRBV19, the J call TRBJ2-2; D is undetermined. The CDR3 sequence is 15 residues long. Trimming took off 7 bases at V and 7 bases at J, with 19 bases between the two ends. Germline-derived CDR1 and CDR2 are LNHDA and SQIVND (reference sequence). The CDR3 sequence is CASNIPNPRGGELFF. The CDR3 DNA is TGTGCCAGTAACATCCCCAACCCACGAGGCGGGGAGCTGTTTTTT. Based on the CDR3 plus reference TRBV19 and TRBJ2-2, the full variable domain is DGGITQSPKYLFRKEGQNVTLSCEQNLNHDAMYWYRQDPGQGLRLIYYSQIVNDFQKGDIAEGYSVSREKKESFPLTVTSAQKNPTAFYLCASNIPNPRGGELFFGEGSRLTVL.

This clone was picked up a small number of times. This chain joins TRBV27 and TRBJ2-1; TRBD2 matches at 14 bases. The germline CDR1 and CDR2 sequences are MNHEY and SMNVEV (reference sequence). The CDR3 runs to 16 residues. With 0 bases clipped from V and 9 bases from J, the junction kept 4 bases outside the gene matches. The CDR3 spells CASSLSTSGRVGEQFF. Written as DNA, the CDR3 is TGTGCCAGCAGTTTATCGACTAGCGGGAGGGTTGGTGAGCAGTTCTTC.

The V and J genes are TRBV11-2 and TRBJ2-5; D is possibly TRBD2 (5 bases). The V end lost 0 bases, the J end lost 11 bases, and 13 bases lay between the germline ends. The CDR3 length is 13 residues. Germline V gives CDR1 SGHAT, CDR2 FQNNGV. The DNA for the CDR3 is TGTGCCAGCAGCTTAGACTCAATCGGGGTTCAGTACTTC. Translated, it gives CASSLDSIGVQYF.

This chain uses TRBV6-1 with TRBJ2-2, with 8 nucleotides matching TRBD1. The CDR3 runs to 13 residues. Germline V gene sequence: CDR1 MNHNS, CDR2 SASEGT. Losses at the gene ends were 6 bases for V and 5 bases for J; bases not matched to a gene: 2. The CDR3 loop is CASSWTGTGELFF. The CDR3 region has the DNA TGTGCCAGCAGCTGGACAGGGACCGGGGAGCTGTTTTTT.